Each of the 5 T cell receptor beta chains below was sequenced from the same sample in a study of cytomegalovirus exposure and HLA in healthy donors. PCR was performed using 60 Vbeta and 13 Jbeta primers. Here immunoSEQ multiplex PCR was the method, and the copy in TCRdb shows in-frame clones only, minus some. This sample's clone table lists 200,000 or so clones. The source material was PBMCs. These receptor sequences come from a girl aged 2-9 years in good health and CMV-seropositive.

J is TRBJ2-3 and V is TRBV1; the table gives TRBD2 as D, unverified against the DNA. TRBV1 represents a pseudogene. This CDR3 is 21 amino acids long. CDR3 residues: CTSSNFLGTSGIPISTDTQYF. Written as DNA, the CDR3 is TGCACCAGCAGCAATTTCTTGGGGACTAGCGGTATCCCAATCAGCACAGATACGCAGTATTTT.

The chain carries TRBV6-1 and TRBJ2-1; D may be TRBD2 (6 bases). The CDR3 has 13 amino acids. The germline V gene has CDR1 MNHNS and CDR2 SASEGT. Trimming removed 4 bases from V and 8 bases from J, with 12 bases in between. In DNA form, the CDR3 reads TGTGCCAGCAGTGGTCGACTAGTCTATGAGCAGTTCTTC. Translation: CASSGRLVYEQFF.

The V gene is TRBV18, the J gene TRBJ2-7, with 8 bases aligning to TRBD1. Looked up from germline, CDR1 is KGHSH and CDR2 is LQKENI. J lost 2 bases, V lost 5 bases, and 5 bases had no gene match. CDR3 length: 14 amino acids. The CDR3 here is CASSKTDRAYEQYF. In nucleotides, the CDR3 is TGTGCCAGCTCAAAAACGGACAGGGCCTACGAGCAGTACTTC.

The chain uses TRBV27 and TRBJ2-5; D unclear. The CDR3 is made up of 15 amino acids. CDR1 and CDR2 (germline): MNHEY, SMNVEV (reference sequence). Deletions cut 0 bases from V and 2 bases from J, with 10 bases between. CDR3 sequence: CASSLSWPGQETQYF. The CDR3 DNA is TGTGCCAGCAGTTTATCTTGGCCAGGACAAGAGACCCAGTACTTC.

The chain combines TRBV10-1 with TRBJ2-1; 12 nucleotides match TRBD2. This CDR3 region has 20 residues. Germline CDR1 WNHNN, CDR2 SYGVQD (reference sequence). The V segment lost 0 bases and the J segment 8 bases; nucleotides outside the gene matches: 17. The CDR3 DNA sequence: TGCGCCAGCAGTGAGTCAGGGACAGGGTCAACTAGCGGGAGGTTGGATGAGCAGTTCTTC. It translates to CASSESGTGSTSGRLDEQFF.